Only a few counts were recorded for the clone carrying this T cell receptor beta chain. Its antigen is unknown. This entry belongs to a study of CD8 T cells in ankylosing spondylitis. The ends were cut back, 4 bases at V and 4 bases at J, with 11 bases in the middle. Germline loops: CDR1 DFQATT, CDR2 SNEGSKA (reference sequence). The CDR3 covers 14 residues. Using its own MiXCR run on the 5' RACE reads, TCRdb lists one record per CDR3 protein. The sample lists about 360,000 distinct CDR3 sequences, 20% to 25% seen once, with 13% in the top ten. Study conclusions and caveats: One TCR beta motif, made up of under ten highly homologous variants, appeared characteristic of ankylosing spondylitis blood. Matched ankylosing spondylitis synovial fluid reportedly contained a significantly enriched population of disease-linked clones.

The specimen was blood, either unsorted or a sorted T cell fraction (not recorded which). J is TRBJ2-6 and V is TRBV20-1; D call uncertain. This receptor was taken from a male donor with ankylosing spondylitis or in good health (not recorded which). The CDR3: CSATAVSGANVLTF. CDR3 coding DNA: TGCAGTGCTACCGCAGTTTCCGGGGCCAACGTCCTGACTTTC.